This T cell receptor beta chain was found in a study of CD8 T cells in ankylosing spondylitis. Study outcomes and limitations: Significantly higher representation of disease-linked clones was reported for matched ankylosing spondylitis synovial fluid. Disease-linked clones bore a CD8+ phenotype, appearing relatively rarely in peripheral blood. Prior literature has documented some motif variants in synovial fluid and blood from reactive arthritis.

As concerns this clonotype: Its matching antigen is unknown.

One entry per CDR3 protein results from TCRdb running MiXCR on the 5' RACE reads. Among 240,000 or so distinct CDR3 sequences listed, around 10% were seen once. Germline values: CDR1 SGHDT, CDR2 YYEEEE. This CDR3 spans 16 amino acids. V shed 0 bases and J 8 bases; nucleotides not matched to a gene: 9. This chain joins TRBV5-6 and TRBJ2-2; 8 bases line up with TRBD1. The receptor was isolated from a male donor with ankylosing spondylitis or in good health (not recorded which). Sequenced: blood, either unsorted or a sorted T cell fraction (not recorded which). In DNA, the CDR3 is TGTGCCAGCAGCTTGGACGGTCAGGGGGCGAGAGGGGAGCTGTTTTTT. Its translation: CASSLDGQGARGELFF.